This T cell receptor (beta chain) derives from a study of T cell repertoires in cytomegalovirus infection. In TCRdb, the reads were re-called with MiXCR into one record per CDR3 protein. The profile shows about 250,000 distinct CDR3 sequences, about 12% of them singletons. This clonotype turned up a few times. The germline V gene encodes CDR1 DFQATT and CDR2 SNEGSKA (reference sequence). The germline V and J ends were trimmed by 3 bases and 8 bases, with 16 bases remaining between them. This CDR3 contains 14 residues. V gene TRBV20-1 combines with J gene TRBJ2-2; D is perhaps TRBD2 (6 bases). The sequenced sample was PBMCs. This sequence originates from a human donor in good health (CMV status not recorded). Some clones in this sample may be carry-over from other donors' samples. In nucleotides, the CDR3 is TGCAGTGCTAGCAGGGATCCTAGCGAGGGGGAGCTGTTTTTT. This translates into CSASRDPSEGELFF.